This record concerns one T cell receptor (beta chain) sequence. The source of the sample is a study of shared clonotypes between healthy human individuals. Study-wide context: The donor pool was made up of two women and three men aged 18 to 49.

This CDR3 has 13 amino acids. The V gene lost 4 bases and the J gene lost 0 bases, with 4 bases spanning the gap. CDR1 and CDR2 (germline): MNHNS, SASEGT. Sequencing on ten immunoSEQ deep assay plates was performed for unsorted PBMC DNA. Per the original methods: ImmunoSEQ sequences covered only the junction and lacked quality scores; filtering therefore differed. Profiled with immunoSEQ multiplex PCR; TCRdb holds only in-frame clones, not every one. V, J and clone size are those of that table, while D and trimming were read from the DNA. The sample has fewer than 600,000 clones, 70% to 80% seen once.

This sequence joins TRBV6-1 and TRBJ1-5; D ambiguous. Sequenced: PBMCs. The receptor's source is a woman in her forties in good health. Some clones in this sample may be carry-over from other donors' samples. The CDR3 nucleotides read TGTGCCAGCAGTGGGGTTAGCAATCAGCCCCAGCATTTT. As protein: CASSGVSNQPQHF.